This T cell receptor beta chain was found in a study of tumor-infiltrating lymphocytes in primary liver carcinoma. With approximately 470 ng total RNA as template and a constant-region primer, TCR beta cDNA was made. Libraries for TCR beta were built through three nested multiplex PCR rounds, which together made up a slightly modified ARM-PCR procedure. In the first two PCR rounds, TRBV1-TRBV30 forward primers were paired with a C-beta reverse primer, and each round lasted about 9 cycles. TCRdb recomputed calls from the multiplex PCR reads with MiXCR, one row per CDR3 protein. The profile shows about 54,000 distinct CDR3 sequences, around 79% of them singletons. The CDR3 totals 12 residues. The V gene lost 6 bases and the J gene lost 6 bases, with 12 bases spanning the gap. Germline CDR1 and CDR2: MDHEN and SYDVKM. Study-wide points: Tumor specimens were characterized by a significantly higher top-250-clone fraction than blood (p = 0.039).

RNA and DNA were co-extracted from about 20-30 mg of unsorted bulk tissue. All tumor specimens exceeded 80% viable tumor cells. This clonotype is a singleton in its sample. Its antigen is as yet unknown. This clonotype originated in a man aged 40-50 years with primary liver carcinoma and hepatitis B virus infection. Source material: liver tumor tissue from sampling region 2. Subset noted: tumor region T2, inferior pole. The rearrangement links TRBV28 to TRBJ2-7, with D maybe TRBD1 (5 bases). DNA of the CDR3: TGTGCCAGCAGACTGACAGACGCCGAGCAGTACTTC. This sequence encodes CASRLTDAEQYF.